This passage covers 19 T cell receptor beta chains from one sample sequenced in a study of blood T cell repertoires in COVID-19. Repertoires were generated with immunoSEQ multiplex PCR, while TCRdb's copy carries only in-frame clones and drops some. The data show a few hundred thousand clones, about 91% seen once. Sequencing was done on a sample of peripheral blood. The receptors derive from a woman aged 40 to 49 who had recovered from COVID-19.

This chain joins TRBV29-1 and TRBJ1-1, with D possibly being TRBD1 (6 bases). Trimming cost V 7 bases and J 0 bases, with 12 bases left between them. Germline V CDR1 and CDR2: SQVTM, ANQGSEA. The CDR3 extends over 13 amino acids. CDR3 sequence reads: CSARQAVNTEAFF. CDR3 sequence (DNA): TGCAGCGCTCGACAGGCTGTGAACACTGAAGCTTTCTTT.

The chain has TRBV11-2 and TRBJ1-6; D may be TRBD1 (5 bases). V was pared by 0 bases and J by 9 bases, with 15 bases between. CDR1 and CDR2 from the germline V gene are SGHAT and FQNNGV. This CDR3 region has 16 residues. CDR3 sequence: CASSLDFTGLGSPLHF. For the CDR3, the DNA is TGTGCCAGCAGCTTAGATTTTACGGGACTTGGTTCACCCCTCCACTTT.

The chain combines TRBV9 with TRBJ1-1; 8 bases agree with TRBD1. In germline, CDR1 is SGDLS, CDR2 YYNGEE. V lost 1 base to trimming and J lost 4 bases; unmatched junction nucleotides: 6. The CDR3 runs 15 residues. CDR3 in DNA: TGTGCCAGCAGCGTAACGACAGGGGCACGCACTGAAGCTTTCTTT. Translation gives CASSVTTGARTEAFF.

V and J are TRBV7-9 and TRBJ1-2; TRBD1 agrees at 7 bases. CDR1 SEHNR and CDR2 FQNEAQ come from the germline V gene (reference sequence). This CDR3 contains 14 residues. V gave up 5 bases and J gave up 4 bases; unmatched junction bases: 7. The chain's CDR3 is CASSPRDSLYGYTF. CDR3 DNA sequence: TGTGCCAGCAGCCCGCGGGACAGCCTCTATGGCTACACCTTC.

This sequence joins TRBV3-1 (or the pseudogene TRBV3-2) and TRBJ1-3; no clear D gene. V lost 4 bases and J lost 0, with 7 bases in between. The CDR3 covers 14 residues. The germline V gene has CDR1 LGHDT and CDR2 YNNKEL (reference sequence). In nucleotides, the CDR3 is TGTGCCAGCAGCCCCGGGTTCTCTGGAAACACCATATATTTT. Its translation is CASSPGFSGNTIYF.

The chain has TRBV6-2 or TRBV6-3 and TRBJ2-3, with D tentatively TRBD2 (5 bases). This CDR3 comprises 12 residues. V was pared by 5 bases and J by 6 bases, with 9 bases between. The germline gives CDR1 MNHEY, CDR2 SVGEGT. CDR3 residues: CASSQSSDTQYF. CDR3 in DNA: TGTGCCAGCAGTCAATCTAGCGATACGCAGTATTTT.

This clone is a singleton in its sample. The chain has TRBV21-1 and TRBJ2-7; TRBD1, the D gene given by the table, was not confirmed from the DNA. TRBV21-1 constitutes a pseudogene. The CDR3 covers 13 residues. The DNA of the CDR3 is TGTGCCAGCAGCACGGACAGAACCTACGAGCAGTACGTC. As protein: CASSTDRTYEQYV.

V and J are TRBV29-1 and TRBJ1-1, with no clear D. CDR1 is SQVTM, CDR2 ANQGSEA, per germline. The ends were cut back, 4 bases at V and 7 bases at J, with 7 bases in the middle. This CDR3 has 10 amino acids. The CDR3 region has the DNA TGCAGCGTTGGACATCTTGAAGCTTTCTTT. Translated: CSVGHLEAFF.

The CDR3 bases are TGTGCCAGTAGTTTGACAGGGTCTACCCCTAGAAATTCACCCCTCCACTTT. Translation gives CASSLTGSTPRNSPLHF. This chain joins TRBV19 and TRBJ1-6; 7 nucleotides match TRBD1. The germline V gene encodes CDR1 LNHDA and CDR2 SQIVND (reference sequence). V dropped 5 bases and J dropped 7; count of bases not matched to a gene: 14. The CDR3 spans 17 residues.

The chain carries TRBV5-1 and TRBJ1-1; weak D call: TRBD1 (5 bases). From germline, CDR1 is SGHRS and CDR2 YFSETQ. The CDR3 runs to 14 residues. V lost 4 bases to trimming and J lost 6 bases, with 16 bases between them. The CDR3 here is CASSQGLGIAEAFF. CDR3 coding DNA: TGCGCCAGCAGCCAGGGACTGGGGATCGCTGAAGCTTTCTTT.

V is TRBV14 and J is TRBJ1-2; D is possibly TRBD1 (5 bases). V was trimmed by 0 bases and J by 4 bases, leaving 9 bases between them. Germline assignment: CDR1 SGHDN and CDR2 FVKESK. The CDR3 runs to 14 residues. As DNA, the CDR3 is TGTGCCAGCAGCCAAGATTTCGGGGGCTATGGCTACACCTTC. The encoded protein is CASSQDFGGYGYTF.

This chain joins TRBV27 and TRBJ1-5; D might be TRBD1 (5 bases). The CDR3 is 13 residues long. In germline, CDR1 is MNHEY, CDR2 SMNVEV (reference sequence). V lost 6 bases and J lost 4, with 10 bases in between. The DNA of the CDR3 is TGTGCCAGCAGCCAGGGCTGGAATCAGCCCCAGCATTTT. It encodes CASSQGWNQPQHF.

The chain uses TRBV19 and TRBJ2-5; weak D call: TRBD2 (6 bases). This CDR3 comprises 15 residues. V shed 5 bases and J shed 2 bases, with 15 bases lying between them. The germline gives CDR1 LNHDA, CDR2 SQIVND (reference sequence). CDR3 coding DNA: TGTGCCAGTAGTGAACCGGGACTCAATCAAGAGACCCAGTACTTC. Protein product: CASSEPGLNQETQYF.

The V call is TRBV11-2, the J call TRBJ2-1; TRBD1 might be the D (6 bases). The length of the CDR3 is 14 residues. Germline CDR1 and CDR2: SGHAT and FQNNGV. With 5 bases removed from V and 5 bases from J, the gap between germline ends came to 13 bases. The CDR3 loop is CASSPPDRHNEQFF. CDR3 DNA: TGTGCCAGCAGCCCGCCGGACAGACACAATGAGCAGTTCTTC.

CDR3 loop: CAISEGAANEKLFF. Here the CDR3 DNA reads TGTGCCATCAGTGAGGGGGCGGCTAATGAAAAACTGTTTTTT. V and J are TRBV10-3 and TRBJ1-4, with D tentatively TRBD1 (5 bases). V dropped 2 bases and J dropped 3 bases, with 7 bases sitting between them. Germline CDR1 ENHRY, CDR2 SYGVKD. The CDR3 consists of 14 residues.

This chain connects TRBV5-1 to TRBJ1-5; maybe TRBD1 (6 bases). Germline V lookup: CDR1 SGHRS, CDR2 YFSETQ. The V gene lost 4 bases and the J gene lost 3 bases, with 11 bases spanning the gap. There are 14 residues in the CDR3. The CDR3 loop reads CASSPDSPNQPQHF. The CDR3 nucleotides read TGCGCCAGCAGCCCGGACAGTCCCAATCAGCCCCAGCATTTT.

The J gene is TRBJ2-5, the V gene TRBV2; D gene ambiguous. This CDR3 is 10 amino acids long. With 10 bases removed from V and 4 bases from J, the gap between germline ends came to 7 bases. Per the germline V gene, CDR1 is SNHLY and CDR2 is FYNNEI. CDR3 in amino acids: CANFGETQYF. As DNA, the CDR3 is TGTGCCAACTTCGGAGAGACCCAGTACTTC.

The V call is TRBV7-8, the J call TRBJ1-4; unclear D gene. The CDR3 covers 14 residues. V was clipped by 5 bases and J by 0 bases, with 7 bases between them. Germline CDR1 reads SGHVS; CDR2 reads FQNEAQ. Written as DNA, the CDR3 is TGTGCCAGCAGCCGGAGCTCAACTAATGAAAAACTGTTTTTT. Its protein product is CASSRSSTNEKLFF.

This chain uses TRBV5-1 with TRBJ1-1; D is undetermined. From germline, CDR1 is SGHRS and CDR2 YFSETQ. The V end was cut by 2 bases, the J end by 1 base, with 18 bases between. The CDR3 consists of 17 residues. CDR3 DNA: TGCGCCAGCAGCTTTAATCTCCTGGGGAGAGGGAACACTGAAGCTTTCTTT. Protein product: CASSFNLLGRGNTEAFF.